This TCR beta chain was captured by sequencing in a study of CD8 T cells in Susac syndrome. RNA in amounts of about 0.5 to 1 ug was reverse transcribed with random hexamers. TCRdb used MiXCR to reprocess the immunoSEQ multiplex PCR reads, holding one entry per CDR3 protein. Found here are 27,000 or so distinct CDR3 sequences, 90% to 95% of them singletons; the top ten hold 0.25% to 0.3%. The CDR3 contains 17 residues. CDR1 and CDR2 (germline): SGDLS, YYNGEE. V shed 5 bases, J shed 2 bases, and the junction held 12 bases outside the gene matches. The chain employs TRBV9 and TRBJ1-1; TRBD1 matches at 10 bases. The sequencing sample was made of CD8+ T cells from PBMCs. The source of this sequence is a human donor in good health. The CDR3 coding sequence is TGTGCCAGCAGGATCATTGGGGGACAGGGGCACAACACTGAAGCTTTCTTT. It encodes CASRIIGGQGHNTEAFF.